This T cell receptor (beta chain) was recovered during a study of cytomegalovirus exposure and HLA in healthy donors. About the study: Some 85 million unique TCRs, all from HLA-typed donors, were included in an early release of the data.

As for this clone: The antigen is undetermined. At the DNA level, this CDR3 is encoded by other sequences in the same sample as well.

Whole-study findings and limits: Most TCR sequences were uncommon, yet certain public TCRs appeared in many donors.

V lost 1 base to trimming and J lost 4 bases, with 7 bases between them. Germline CDR1 is SGHTA and CDR2 is FQGNSA. This CDR3 is built from 13 residues. PCR involved 60 Vbeta and 13 Jbeta primers. Method: immunoSEQ multiplex PCR; TCRdb's copy keeps in-frame clones and lacks some. The table includes 110,000 or so clones, approximately 83% detected once. The sequenced sample consisted of PBMCs. The V call is TRBV7-2, the J call TRBJ1-2, with D tentatively TRBD1 (6 bases). The receptor comes from a woman aged 18-29 years in good health and CMV-seronegative. As DNA, the CDR3 is TGTGCCAGCAGCTTAGACAGGGTCTATGGCTACACCTTC. Translated, it gives CASSLDRVYGYTF.